The next 12 T cell receptor beta chains were all read from a single sample in a study of monozygotic twins with inflammatory bowel disease. TCRdb reanalyzed the 5' RACE reads and collapses them to one entry per CDR3 protein, without DNA. Across 150,000 or so distinct CDR3 sequences, the top ten clones capture approximately 7% of the sample. Sequenced: blood. The origin of the receptors is a human donor with ulcerative colitis or Crohn's disease, or a healthy co-twin of an affected twin (not recorded which).

The chain recombines TRBV20-1 with TRBJ1-2; TCRdb names TRBD1, which stays unverified in the absence of DNA. There are 15 residues in the CDR3. The germline CDR1 and CDR2 sequences are DFQATT and SNEGSKA (reference sequence). The CDR3: CSARVDRHNNYGYTF.

The V gene is TRBV7-2, the J gene TRBJ2-3; lacking DNA, the TRBD2 call made by TCRdb goes unchecked. The CDR3 extends over 15 amino acids. Germline V gives CDR1 SGHTA, CDR2 FQGNSA. The CDR3 loop reads CASSLLGRGTDTQYF.

The chain has TRBV7-2 and TRBJ2-3; TCRdb designates TRBD2, a call that cannot be tested without DNA. CDR1 SGHTA and CDR2 FQGNSA come from the germline V gene. CDR3 length equals 14 residues. The CDR3 here is CASSARGRQDTQYF.

This chain uses TRBV7-2 with TRBJ2-1. There are 13 residues in the CDR3. CDR1 is SGHTA, CDR2 FQGNSA, per germline. The CDR3 region is CASSYGPTDGQFF. Supplemented by reference TRBV7-2 and TRBJ2-1, the full variable domain reads GAGVSQSPSNKVTEKGKDVELRCDPISGHTALYWYRQSLGQGLEFLIYFQGNSAPDKSGLPSDRFSAERTGGSVSTLTIQRTQQEDSAVYLCASSYGPTDGQFFGPGTRLTVL.

The V call is TRBV20-1, the J call TRBJ2-1; TCRdb picks TRBD2, but there is no DNA to check that call. The CDR3 sequence is 15 residues long. CDR1 is DFQATT, CDR2 SNEGSKA, per germline (reference sequence). CDR3 in amino acids: CSARRLAGAGDEQFF.

This chain links TRBV20-1 with TRBJ2-7; the D call from TCRdb, TRBD1, cannot be confirmed without DNA. The CDR3 spans 14 residues. Germline lookup yields CDR1 DFQATT and CDR2 SNEGSKA (reference sequence). The CDR3 spells CSAPRVARTYEQYF.

The chain links TRBV5-5 to TRBJ2-7. CDR1 and CDR2 from the germline V gene are SGHKS and YYEKEE (reference sequence). The CDR3 has 12 amino acids. The CDR3: CASSPTFHEQYF. Complete variable domain (other parts from reference TRBV5-5 and TRBJ2-7): DAGVTQSPTHLIKTRGQQVTLRCSPISGHKSVSWYQQVLGQGPQFIFQYYEKEERGRGNFPDRFSARQFPNYSSELNVNALLLGDSALYLCASSPTFHEQYFGPGTRLTVT.

CDR3 region: CASGPSSGNTIYF. The J gene is TRBJ1-3, the V gene TRBV6-6. Germline CDR1 MNHNY, CDR2 SVGAGI (reference sequence). The CDR3 sequence is 13 residues long.

The rearrangement uses TRBV18 and TRBJ1-2. Germline CDR1 and CDR2: KGHSH and LQKENI. CDR3 size: 14 residues. This chain's CDR3 is CASSPSWERNGYTF.

V usage is TRBV20-1 and J usage is TRBJ1-3. The CDR3 has 14 amino acids. Germline V CDR1 and CDR2: DFQATT, SNEGSKA (reference sequence). The CDR3 protein is CSARNQGLPATIYF.

The chain links TRBV4-3 to TRBJ2-2. The germline V gene has CDR1 LGHNA and CDR2 YSLEER. This CDR3 contains 14 residues. This CDR3 is CASSQDNGYGELFF.

V is TRBV20-1 and J is TRBJ1-5. This CDR3 is 13 amino acids long. Germline V gives CDR1 DFQATT, CDR2 SNEGSKA (reference sequence). The CDR3 here is CSAREVGNQPQHF.